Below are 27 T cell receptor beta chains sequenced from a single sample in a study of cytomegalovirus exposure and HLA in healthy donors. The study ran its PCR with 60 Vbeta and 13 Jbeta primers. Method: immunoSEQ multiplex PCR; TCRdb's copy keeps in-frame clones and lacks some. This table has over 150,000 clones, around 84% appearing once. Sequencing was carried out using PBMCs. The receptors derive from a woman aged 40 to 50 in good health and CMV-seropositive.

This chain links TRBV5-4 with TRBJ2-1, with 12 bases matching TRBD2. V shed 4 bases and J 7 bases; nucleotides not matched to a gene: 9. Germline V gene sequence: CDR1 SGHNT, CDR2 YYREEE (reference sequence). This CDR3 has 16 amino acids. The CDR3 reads CASSISGLAGTNEQFF. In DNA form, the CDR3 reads TGTGCCAGCAGCATAAGCGGACTAGCGGGGACGAATGAGCAGTTCTTC.

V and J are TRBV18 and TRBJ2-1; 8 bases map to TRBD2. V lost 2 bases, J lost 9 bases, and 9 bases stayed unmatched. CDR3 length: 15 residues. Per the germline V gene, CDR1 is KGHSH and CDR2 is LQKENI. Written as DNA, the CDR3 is TGTGCCAGCTCACCAGTGGCTAGCGGGTGGGCTGAGCAGTTCTTC. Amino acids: CASSPVASGWAEQFF. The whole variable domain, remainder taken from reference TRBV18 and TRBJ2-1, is NAGVMQNPRHLVRRRGQEARLRCSPMKGHSHVYWYRQLPEEGLKFMVYLQKENIIDESGMPKERFSAEFPKEGPSILRIQQVVRGDSAAYFCASSPVASGWAEQFFGPGTRLTVL.

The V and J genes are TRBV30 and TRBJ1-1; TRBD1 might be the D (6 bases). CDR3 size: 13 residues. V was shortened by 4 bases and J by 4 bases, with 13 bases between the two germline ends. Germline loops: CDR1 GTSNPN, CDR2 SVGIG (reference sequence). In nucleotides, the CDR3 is TGTGCCTGGAAGAGACAGGCGGGCACTGAAGCTTTCTTT. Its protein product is CAWKRQAGTEAFF.

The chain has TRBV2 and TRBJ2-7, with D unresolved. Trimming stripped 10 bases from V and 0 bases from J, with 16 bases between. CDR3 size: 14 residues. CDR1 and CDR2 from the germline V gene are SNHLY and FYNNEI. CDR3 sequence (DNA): TGTGCCACTTTCGCGGAGCTACTCTCCTACGAGCAGTACTTC. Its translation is CATFAELLSYEQYF.

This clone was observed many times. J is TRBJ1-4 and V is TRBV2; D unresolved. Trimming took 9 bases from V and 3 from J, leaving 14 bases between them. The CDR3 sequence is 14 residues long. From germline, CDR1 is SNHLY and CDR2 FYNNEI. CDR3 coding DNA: TGTGCCAGTCAGGCGCAAGTCTCTAATGAAAAACTGTTTTTT. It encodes CASQAQVSNEKLFF.

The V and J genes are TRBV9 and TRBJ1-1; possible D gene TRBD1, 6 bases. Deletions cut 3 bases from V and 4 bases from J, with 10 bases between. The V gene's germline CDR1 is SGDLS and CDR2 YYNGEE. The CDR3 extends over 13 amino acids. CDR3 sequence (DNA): TGTGCCAGCAGCGAGGGAGGGGGCACTGAAGCTTTCTTT. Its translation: CASSEGGGTEAFF.

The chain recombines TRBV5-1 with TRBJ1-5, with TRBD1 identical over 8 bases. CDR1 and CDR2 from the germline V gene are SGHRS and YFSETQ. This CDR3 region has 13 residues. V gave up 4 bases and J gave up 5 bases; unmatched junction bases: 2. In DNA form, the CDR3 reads TGCGCCAGCAGCGCGACAGGGGATCAGCCCCAGCATTTT. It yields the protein CASSATGDQPQHF.

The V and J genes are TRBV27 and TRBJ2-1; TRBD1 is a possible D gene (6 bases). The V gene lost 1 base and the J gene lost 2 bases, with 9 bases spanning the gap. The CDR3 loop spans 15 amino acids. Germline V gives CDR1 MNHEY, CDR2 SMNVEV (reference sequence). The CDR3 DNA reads TGTGCCAGCAGTTTATTACAGGGACCCTACAATGAGCAGTTCTTC. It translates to CASSLLQGPYNEQFF.

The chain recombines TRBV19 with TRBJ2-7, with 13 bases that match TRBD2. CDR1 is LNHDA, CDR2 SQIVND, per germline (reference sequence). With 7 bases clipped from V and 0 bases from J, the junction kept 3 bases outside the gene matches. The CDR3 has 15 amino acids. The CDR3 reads CASIGTSGDSYEQYF. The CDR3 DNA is TGTGCCAGTATTGGGACTAGCGGGGACTCCTACGAGCAGTACTTC. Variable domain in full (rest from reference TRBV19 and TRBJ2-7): DGGITQSPKYLFRKEGQNVTLSCEQNLNHDAMYWYRQDPGQGLRLIYYSQIVNDFQKGDIAEGYSVSREKKESFPLTVTSAQKNPTAFYLCASIGTSGDSYEQYFGPGTRLTVT.

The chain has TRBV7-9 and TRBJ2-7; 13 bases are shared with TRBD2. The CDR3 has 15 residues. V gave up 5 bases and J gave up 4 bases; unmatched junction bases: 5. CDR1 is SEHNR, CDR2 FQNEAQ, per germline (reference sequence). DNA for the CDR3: TGTGCCAGCAGCCCCACTAGCGGGAGGGAGTACGAGCAGTACTTC. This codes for CASSPTSGREYEQYF.

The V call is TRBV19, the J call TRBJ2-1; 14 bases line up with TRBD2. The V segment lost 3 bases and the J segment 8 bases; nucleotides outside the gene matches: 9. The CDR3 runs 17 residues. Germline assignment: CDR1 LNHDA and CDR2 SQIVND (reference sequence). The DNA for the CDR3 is TGTGCCAGTAGTATCTCCTACGGGACTAGCGGGAGACATGAGCAGTTCTTC. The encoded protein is CASSISYGTSGRHEQFF.

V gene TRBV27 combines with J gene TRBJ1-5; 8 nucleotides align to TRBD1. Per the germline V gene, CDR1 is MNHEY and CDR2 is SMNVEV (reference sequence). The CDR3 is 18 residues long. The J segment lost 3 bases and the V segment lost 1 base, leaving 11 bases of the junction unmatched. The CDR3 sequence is CASSLYGTGNQVNQPQHF. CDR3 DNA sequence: TGTGCCAGCAGTTTATACGGGACAGGAAACCAGGTCAATCAGCCCCAGCATTTT.

The CDR3 sequence: CASSPPASGGETQYF. The CDR3 DNA reads TGTGCCAGCTCACCACCAGCTAGCGGGGGGGAGACCCAGTACTTC. J is TRBJ2-5 and V is TRBV18, with 11 bases fitting TRBD2. V dropped 0 bases and J dropped 5; count of bases not matched to a gene: 2. CDR3 length: 15 amino acids. Germline assignment: CDR1 KGHSH and CDR2 LQKENI.

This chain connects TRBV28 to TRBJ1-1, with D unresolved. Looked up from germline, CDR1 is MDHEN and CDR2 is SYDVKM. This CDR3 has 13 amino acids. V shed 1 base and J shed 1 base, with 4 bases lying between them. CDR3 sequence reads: CASSLLQNTEAFF. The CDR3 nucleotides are TGTGCCAGCAGTTTATTACAGAACACTGAAGCTTTCTTT.

The CDR3 sequence: CASSSTSGRTETQYF. In DNA form, the CDR3 reads TGTGCCAGCAGCTCGACTAGCGGGAGGACAGAGACCCAGTACTTC. V and J are TRBV7-9 and TRBJ2-5, with 13 positions matching TRBD2. The CDR3 extends over 15 amino acids. Germline V gene sequence: CDR1 SEHNR, CDR2 FQNEAQ (reference sequence). V trimming: 4 bases; J trimming: 4 bases; junction bases outside the gene matches: 3.

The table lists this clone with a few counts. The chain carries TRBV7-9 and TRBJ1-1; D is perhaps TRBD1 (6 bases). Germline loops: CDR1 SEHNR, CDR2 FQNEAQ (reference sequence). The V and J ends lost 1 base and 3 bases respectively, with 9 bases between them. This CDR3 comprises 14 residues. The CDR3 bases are TGTGCCAGCAGCTTAGAGTCAGGGGACACTGAAGCTTTCTTT. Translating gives CASSLESGDTEAFF.

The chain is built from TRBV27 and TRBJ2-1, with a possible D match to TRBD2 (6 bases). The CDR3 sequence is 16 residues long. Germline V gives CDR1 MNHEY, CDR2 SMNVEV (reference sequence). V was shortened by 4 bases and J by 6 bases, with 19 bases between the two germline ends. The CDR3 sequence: CASSYLGLSWPNEQFF. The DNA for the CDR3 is TGTGCCAGCAGTTACCTGGGACTTTCATGGCCCAATGAGCAGTTCTTC.

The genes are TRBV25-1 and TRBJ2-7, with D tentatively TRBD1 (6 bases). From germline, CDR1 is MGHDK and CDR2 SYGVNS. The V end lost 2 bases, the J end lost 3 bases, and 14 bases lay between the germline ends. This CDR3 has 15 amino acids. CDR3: CASSEGWGPLYEQYF. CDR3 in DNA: TGTGCCAGCAGTGAAGGTTGGGGGCCGCTCTACGAGCAGTACTTC.

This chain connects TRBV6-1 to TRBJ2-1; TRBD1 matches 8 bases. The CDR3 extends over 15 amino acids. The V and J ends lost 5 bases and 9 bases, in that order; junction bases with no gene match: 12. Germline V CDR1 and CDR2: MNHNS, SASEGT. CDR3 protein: CASSRDPGQGGEQFF. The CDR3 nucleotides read TGTGCCAGCAGTCGTGACCCAGGACAGGGAGGTGAGCAGTTCTTC.

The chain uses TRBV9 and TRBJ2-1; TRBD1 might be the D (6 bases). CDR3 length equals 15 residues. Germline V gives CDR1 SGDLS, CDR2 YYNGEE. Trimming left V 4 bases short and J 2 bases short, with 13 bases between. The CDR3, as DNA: TGTGCCAGCAGCCCCTTCAGGGGAGCCTACAATGAGCAGTTCTTC. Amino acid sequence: CASSPFRGAYNEQFF.

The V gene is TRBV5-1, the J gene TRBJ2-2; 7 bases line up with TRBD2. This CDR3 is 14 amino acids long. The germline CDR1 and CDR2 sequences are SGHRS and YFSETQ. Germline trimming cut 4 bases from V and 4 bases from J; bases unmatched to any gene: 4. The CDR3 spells CASSLAVVTGELFF. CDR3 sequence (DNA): TGCGCCAGCAGCCTAGCGGTCGTCACCGGGGAGCTGTTTTTT.

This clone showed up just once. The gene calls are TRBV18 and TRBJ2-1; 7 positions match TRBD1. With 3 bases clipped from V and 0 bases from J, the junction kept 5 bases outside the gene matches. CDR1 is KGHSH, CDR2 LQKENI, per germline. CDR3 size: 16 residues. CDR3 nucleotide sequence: TGTGCCAGCTCACCCCTGGACAGGAGCTCCTACAATGAGCAGTTCTTC. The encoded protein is CASSPLDRSSYNEQFF.

For the CDR3, the DNA is TGTGCCAGTAGTGATCGGACAGGGGTAGCTAACTATGGCTACACCTTC. The encoded protein is CASSDRTGVANYGYTF. V usage is TRBV19 and J usage is TRBJ1-2; TRBD1 agrees at 9 bases. In germline, CDR1 is LNHDA, CDR2 SQIVND (reference sequence). CDR3 length equals 16 residues. J was trimmed by 0 bases and V by 5 bases; bases with no gene match: 7.

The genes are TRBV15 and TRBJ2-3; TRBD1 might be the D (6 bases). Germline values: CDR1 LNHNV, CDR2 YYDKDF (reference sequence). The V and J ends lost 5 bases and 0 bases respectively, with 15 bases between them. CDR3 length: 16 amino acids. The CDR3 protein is CATSGDGTRSTDTQYF. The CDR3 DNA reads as TGTGCCACCAGCGGGGATGGGACAAGGAGCACAGATACGCAGTATTTT.

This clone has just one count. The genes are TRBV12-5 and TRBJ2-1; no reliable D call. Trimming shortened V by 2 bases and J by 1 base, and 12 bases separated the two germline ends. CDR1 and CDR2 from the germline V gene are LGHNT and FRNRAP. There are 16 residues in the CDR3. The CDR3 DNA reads TGTGCTAGTGGTTTGAGGCTAGTAGGATCCTACAATGAGCAGTTCTTC. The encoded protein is CASGLRLVGSYNEQFF. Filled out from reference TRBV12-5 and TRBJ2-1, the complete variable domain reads DARVTQTPRHKVTEMGQEVTMRCQPILGHNTVFWYRQTMMQGLELLAYFRNRAPLDDSGMPKDRFSAEMPDATLATLKIQPSEPRDSAVYFCASGLRLVGSYNEQFFGPGTRLTVL.

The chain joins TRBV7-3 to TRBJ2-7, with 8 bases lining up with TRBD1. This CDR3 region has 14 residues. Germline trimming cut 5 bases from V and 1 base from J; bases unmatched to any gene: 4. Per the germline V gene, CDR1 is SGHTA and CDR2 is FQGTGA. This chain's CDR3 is CASSDRDRSYEQYF. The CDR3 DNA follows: TGTGCCAGCAGCGACCGGGACAGGTCCTACGAGCAGTACTTC.

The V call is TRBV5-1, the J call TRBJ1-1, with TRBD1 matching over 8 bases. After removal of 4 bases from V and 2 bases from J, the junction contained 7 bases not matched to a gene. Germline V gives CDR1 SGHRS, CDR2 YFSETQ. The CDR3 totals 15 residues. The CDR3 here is CASSEGQGVNTEAFF. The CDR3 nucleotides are TGCGCCAGCAGCGAAGGACAGGGAGTAAACACTGAAGCTTTCTTT.